This TCR beta chain was profiled in a study of blood T cell repertoires in COVID-19. Study summary: T cells, B-cell-depleted T cells, or PBMCs provided the cDNA or gDNA that served as material.

In the authors' methods: Reference gene primers were amplified, and this amplification served to estimate nucleated cell counts. Using immunoSEQ multiplex PCR, the repertoire was profiled, and TCRdb retains in-frame clones only, with some absent. The V and J calls and clone size are taken from that table; D and trimming were inferred from the DNA. The top ten hold more than 4% of the sample, which has more than 110,000 clones, around nine tenths seen once. V gave up 5 bases and J gave up 7 bases; unmatched junction bases: 7. The length of the CDR3 is 15 residues. Germline V gene lookup returns CDR1 LNHNV and CDR2 YYDKDF (reference sequence). There are a few counts of this clone.

Material for sequencing was peripheral blood. The source is a woman in her forties with acute or convalescent COVID-19. V gene TRBV15 combines with J gene TRBJ2-7; 14 positions agree with TRBD2. The CDR3 loop reads CATSLRLAGGKEQYF. CDR3 bases: TGTGCCACCAGCCTCCGACTAGCGGGAGGGAAGGAGCAGTACTTC.